The 3 T cell receptor beta chains given below trace back to one sample, sequenced in a study of identical twins. TCRdb re-analysed the 5' RACE reads in MiXCR, keeping a single row per CDR3 protein. The sample carries hundreds of thousands of distinct CDR3 sequences, roughly 6% recorded once. Sequencing input: naive T cells sorted from blood. These receptors came from a man between 18 and 29 years old in good health.

Ten or more counts support this clonotype. This chain uses TRBV12-3 or TRBV12-4 with TRBJ1-5; 8 nucleotides agree with TRBD1. The trim removed 6 bases at V and 0 bases at J, leaving 7 bases unmatched. The length of the CDR3 is 16 residues. The CDR3 bases are TGTGCCAGCAGCCCTCGACAGGGGCTTAGCAATCAGCCCCAGCATTTT. Amino acids: CASSPRQGLSNQPQHF.

This clonotype was picked up many times. The J gene is TRBJ2-3, the V gene TRBV12-3 or TRBV12-4; TRBD1 aligns across 9 bases. The CDR3 spans 14 residues. V was clipped by 6 bases and J by 4 bases; unmatched bases: 5. DNA for the CDR3: TGTGCCAGCAGCCCCGGGACAGGGCCAGATACGCAGTATTTT. Residues: CASSPGTGPDTQYF.

The genes are TRBV20-1 and TRBJ2-7, with D tentatively TRBD2 (7 bases). This CDR3 has 13 residues. Germline V CDR1 and CDR2: DFQATT, SNEGSKA (reference sequence). V was clipped by 6 bases and J by 1 base, with 13 bases between them. CDR3 sequence reads: CSAARGASYEQYF. CDR3 bases: TGCAGTGCCGCTCGGGGGGCTTCCTACGAGCAGTACTTC.